This T cell receptor beta chain is from a study of blood T cell repertoires in COVID-19. Looking at the study overall: The analysed material was cDNA or gDNA that came from T cells, B-cell-depleted T cells, or PBMCs.

Per the original methods: Estimation of nucleated cell counts relied on the amplification of reference gene primers. Profiling relied on immunoSEQ multiplex PCR, and the TCRdb table lists in-frame clones only, not all of them. V, J and clone size are taken as reported in that table, and D and trimming were inferred from the DNA itself. The sample lists more than 150,000 clones; roughly four fifths were seen once. Germline-derived CDR1 and CDR2 are LGHNT and FRNRAP. V lost 11 bases, J lost 0 bases, and 13 bases lay in between. This CDR3 has 13 residues. This clone has ten or more counts. This receptor was obtained from a woman of 80 years or more with COVID-19, enrolled during active disease. Sample: peripheral blood. The chain uses TRBV12-5 and TRBJ1-1, with D uncertain. The DNA for the CDR3 is TGTGCTTCCCGGTCGAGAATGAACACTGAAGCTTTCTTT. It is translated as CASRSRMNTEAFF.